This is a list of T cell receptor beta chains from one sample in a study of blood T cell repertoires in COVID-19. Assay used: immunoSEQ multiplex PCR; TCRdb lists only in-frame clones, some missing. There are some 310,000 clones in the sample; nearly 90% occur only once, and more than 0.85% lies in the top ten. The sequencing sample was made of peripheral blood. Receptor source: a woman aged 35 to 49 with COVID-19, enrolled during active disease. Each CDR3 is given without its conserved first and last residue.

>TRBJ1-2|TRBV15
ATSREMGQGENYGYT
>TRBJ2-7|TRBV6-1
ASSRQRGTEQY
>TRBJ2-2|TRBV3-1/TRBV3-2
ASSHGKLAGVSGELF
>TRBJ2-7|TRBV6-1
ASRSSGGGPYEQY
>TRBJ2-2|TRBV7-2
ASSLQGAQYTGELF
>TRBJ1-6|TRBV12-3/TRBV12-4
ATRTGRNSPLH
>TRBJ2-1|TRBV10-3
AISELWTEGEQF
>TRBJ2-2|TRBV7-2
ASSPRQGWTGELF
>TRBJ2-1|TRBV14
ASSQVPGQGDNEQF
>TRBJ1-3|TRBV28
ASTDTGIGNTIY
>TRBJ1-3|TRBV28
ASYNTGRGRSGNTIY
>TRBJ1-5|TRBV7-3
ASSKDRNQPQH
>TRBJ2-3|TRBV20-1
SATTPGMQY
>TRBJ1-2|TRBV7-9
ASSLAQGPFYGYT
>TRBJ1-4|TRBV29-1
SVESSFPGTGGEKLF
>TRBJ1-1|TRBV6-1
ASSEIADRGTEAF
>TRBJ1-2|TRBV14
ASSQRSGRVNYGYT
>TRBJ2-5|TRBV19
ASSTPTGQVETQY